This is a list of T cell receptor beta chains from one sample in a study of T cells in Graves' hyperthyroidism and ophthalmopathy. TCRdb used MiXCR to reprocess the multiplex PCR reads, holding one entry per CDR3 protein. Of fewer than 500,000 distinct CDR3 sequences listed, 14% were seen once; the top ten hold around 19%. Material for sequencing was blood. The origin of the receptors is a woman aged 25 to 45 with Graves' ophthalmopathy. CDR3s include the opening cysteine and the closing phenylalanine or tryptophan. A D gene is named only where the DNA matches it firmly. Rows give clone size only sometimes, using once, few, many, or a class for an expanded clone.

j_call v_call d_call clone_size cdr3_nt cdr3_aa
TRBJ2-1 TRBV20-1 NA many TGCAGTGCGGGGAACGAATGGGGGCCCAATGAGCAGTTCTTC CSAGNEWGPNEQFF
TRBJ2-1 TRBV12-3/TRBV12-4 TRBD2 NA TGTGCCAGCAGTTTTTTTATGTGGACTAGCGGAGGAAACAATGAGCAGTTCTTC CASSFFMWTSGGNNEQFF
TRBJ2-1 TRBV9 TRBD1 many TGTGCCAGCAGTCTAAAGAGGGACAGGGGGATTAACAATGAGCAGTTCTTC CASSLKRDRGINNEQFF
TRBJ2-3 TRBV12-3/TRBV12-4 NA many TGTGCCAGCAGTCCCCGAGGTTTAGGGCCTACCACAGATACGCAGTATTTT CASSPRGLGPTTDTQYF
TRBJ1-5 TRBV12-3/TRBV12-4 NA many TGTGCCAGCAGCCGTACAACGGTGGAACAGCCCCAGCATTTT CASSRTTVEQPQHF
TRBJ2-2 TRBV7-3 NA many TGTGCCAGCAGCCGTGCTCCCCAGAGACTTACCTCCGCGAACACCGGGGAGCTGTTTTTT CASSRAPQRLTSANTGELFF
TRBJ1-3 TRBV6-2/TRBV6-3 NA NA TGTGCCAGCAGTTACCCGAGGGCCCGCCGATCCAACACCATATATTTT CASSYPRARRSNTIYF
TRBJ2-3 TRBV9 NA NA TGTGCCAGCAGCGTAGTTTTGGAAGATACGCAGTATTTT CASSVVLEDTQYF
TRBJ1-2 TRBV5-1 NA NA TGCGCCAGCAGCTTGTGGGGACACTATGTCTACACCTTC CASSLWGHYVYTF
TRBJ2-5 TRBV9 TRBD1 many TGTGCCAGCAGCGTATCAGGGGGCTACCAAGAGACCCAGTACTTC CASSVSGGYQETQYF
TRBJ1-6 TRBV7-3 NA many TGTGCCAGCAGCTCGTCAGGGGACGCCTATAATTCACCCCTCCACTTT CASSSSGDAYNSPLHF
TRBJ1-1 TRBV5-1 TRBD1 NA TGCGCCAGCAGCGGCGGACAGGGGGCGCCCACTGAAGCTTTCTTT CASSGGQGAPTEAFF
TRBJ2-1 TRBV7-8 NA many TGTGCCAGCGGCTCAGCCTCTAGTAGCAGGGAGCAGTTCTTC CASGSASSSREQFF
TRBJ2-5 TRBV7-2 TRBD2 NA TGTGCCAGCAGCTTAGATTCGGCTAGCGGGGGTTTTCAGACCCAGTACTTC CASSLDSASGGFQTQYF
TRBJ2-7 TRBV20-1 TRBD2 many TGCAGTGCTAGAGTGCCCTGGACTAGCGGGGGAAGCGAGCAGTACTTC CSARVPWTSGGSEQYF
TRBJ2-7 TRBV20-1 NA many TGCAGTGCTAGAGACAACTTAGAGTACGAGCAGTACTTC CSARDNLEYEQYF
TRBJ2-1 TRBV15 TRBD2 few TGTGCCACCAGCAGAGAGTCTAGCGGGTACAATGAGCAGTTCTTC CATSRESSGYNEQFF
TRBJ1-4 TRBV15 NA many TGTGCCACCAGCAGAGATCGGGTCGGAGCAACTAATGAAAAACTGTTTTTT CATSRDRVGATNEKLFF
TRBJ1-2 TRBV11-2 NA many TGTGCCAGCAGCCCAGTCGTCGACGGTTCTCCTAACTATGGCTACACCTTC CASSPVVDGSPNYGYTF
TRBJ1-6 TRBV18 NA many TGTGCCAGCTCACCAATTAGCGATTCACCCCTCCACTTT CASSPISDSPLHF
TRBJ1-5 TRBV28 NA many TGTGCCAGCAGTTTCGGCAGCAAGCCCCAGCATTTT CASSFGSKPQHF
TRBJ1-2 TRBV6-5 NA many TGTGCCAGCAGTTACTCTCCACGGGCTGTGAACTATGGCTACACCTTC CASSYSPRAVNYGYTF
TRBJ2-6 TRBV7-3 NA few TGTGCCAGCAGGAACTCTGGGGCCAACGTCCTGACTTTC CASRNSGANVLTF
TRBJ1-1 TRBV7-2 TRBD1 NA TGTGCCAGCAGCTTGGGGACAGGGCCTTGGGCTGAAGCTTTCTTT CASSLGTGPWAEAFF
TRBJ2-7 TRBV7-9 NA many TGTGCCAGCAGCTTGGACAGTCCGGCCTACGAGCAGTACTTC CASSLDSPAYEQYF
TRBJ2-1 TRBV11-2 NA many TGTGCCAGCAGCTACGGGGGGCAGTACCTGGATGAGCAGTTCTTC CASSYGGQYLDEQFF
TRBJ2-3 TRBV19 TRBD1 many TGTGCCAGTACAGGGGGTCTCTGGGCAGATACGCAGTATTTT CASTGGLWADTQYF
TRBJ2-1 TRBV7-9 NA few TGTGCCAGCAGCTCCGGGACGGTCAATGAGCAGTTCTTC CASSSGTVNEQFF
TRBJ2-7 TRBV27 TRBD1 many TGTGCCAGCAGTTTTGCCCTGACAGGGGGCGTCTACGAGCAGTACTTC CASSFALTGGVYEQYF
TRBJ1-3 TRBV29-1 NA NA TGCAGCGGGCGACAGGGAAACACCATATATTTT CSGRQGNTIYF
TRBJ2-3 TRBV7-6 TRBD2 NA TGTGCCAGCAGCTTAGACCTCTCCCTAGCGGGGGGCCCCACAGATACGCAGTATTTT CASSLDLSLAGGPTDTQYF
TRBJ1-5 TRBV2 NA many TGTGCCAGCAGTGTTGGACACTCGAGCAATCAGCCCCAGCATTTT CASSVGHSSNQPQHF
TRBJ2-4 TRBV15 NA NA TGTGCCACCAGCAGAGAATTCGGCCAACAGGGAGGAAGGTACTTC CATSREFGQQGGRYF
TRBJ1-5 TRBV6-2/TRBV6-3 TRBD1 many TGTGCCAGCAGCCATAGACAGGGACTTTCGAGCAATCAGCCCCAGCATTTT CASSHRQGLSSNQPQHF
TRBJ1-6 TRBV20-1 TRBD1 NA TGCAGTGCTGGGGGACAGGGCCGGTCACCCCTCCACTTT CSAGGQGRSPLHF
TRBJ1-4 TRBV12-3/TRBV12-4 TRBD1 few TGTGCCAGCAGTTCCCCCGGGACAGGCGGGGAAAAACTGTTTTTT CASSSPGTGGEKLFF
TRBJ1-1 TRBV9 TRBD1 few TGTGCCAGCAGCGCCGGACAGGGGGTCGATGAAGCTTTCTTT CASSAGQGVDEAFF
TRBJ1-2 TRBV11-2 TRBD1 many TGTGCCAGCAGCTATAGCTACGGGGACAGATATGGCTACACCTTC CASSYSYGDRYGYTF
TRBJ2-4 TRBV24-1 TRBD2 NA TGTGCCACCAGTGATTGGGCTAGCGGGGGAAACATTCAGTACTTC CATSDWASGGNIQYF
TRBJ2-3 TRBV9 TRBD1 NA TGTGCCAGCAGCGTAGAGGCAGGACAGGGGATAGATACGCAGTATTTT CASSVEAGQGIDTQYF
TRBJ2-5 TRBV14 NA many TGTGCCAGCAGCCAAGGGACGGATCAAGAGACCCAGTACTTC CASSQGTDQETQYF
TRBJ2-3 TRBV7-6 NA NA TGTGCCAGCAGCTTAGCAATGACAGATACGCAGTATTTT CASSLAMTDTQYF
TRBJ1-5 TRBV28 NA many TGTGCCAGCAGTTTAAGCCAGGGGAGAGAAGGCAATCAGCCCCAGCATTTT CASSLSQGREGNQPQHF
TRBJ2-5 TRBV27 TRBD2 many TGTGCCAGCAGTTTATTCGGGGGGGCTGAGACCCAGTACTTC CASSLFGGAETQYF
TRBJ2-7 TRBV30 NA many TGTGCCCCCCTCCCGGGGGCTTTCTACGAGCAGTACTTC CAPLPGAFYEQYF
TRBJ2-2 TRBV11-3 NA NA TGTGCCAGCAGCTTAGACAGGGCTTCCGGGGAGCTGTTTTTT CASSLDRASGELFF
TRBJ2-2 TRBV28 NA many TGTGCCAGCAGCCCTCCCGTAGACACCGGGGAGCTGTTTTTT CASSPPVDTGELFF
TRBJ2-3 TRBV6-1 TRBD1 few TGTGCCAGCAGTACCCGGACAGGGAACACAGATACGCAGTATTTT CASSTRTGNTDTQYF
TRBJ1-1 TRBV3-1 NA many TGTGCCAGCAGCCAAGATCTGGTGGGCAGCGGGGCTTTCTTT CASSQDLVGSGAFF
TRBJ2-1 TRBV7-9 NA many TGTGCCAGCAGCTTAATCGCGGGTACTACGGAGCAGTTCTTC CASSLIAGTTEQFF
TRBJ1-1 TRBV19 NA few TGTGCCAGTAGTATAATCGGCACCTTAAACACTGAAGCTTTCTTT CASSIIGTLNTEAFF
TRBJ1-5 TRBV20-1 TRBD1 many TGCAGTGCCCAACAGGGGGCTGGGCAGCCCCAGCATTTT CSAQQGAGQPQHF
TRBJ2-4 TRBV9 NA few TGTGCCAGCAGCGCCGGCCTAGCCAAAAACATTCAGTACTTC CASSAGLAKNIQYF
TRBJ1-1 TRBV2 NA many TGTGCCAGCAGTGAAGCCGGTACTGAAGCTTTCTTT CASSEAGTEAFF
TRBJ1-1 TRBV9 TRBD1 once TGTGCCAGCAGCGTAACCGGGACAGTGAACACTGAAGCTTTCTTT CASSVTGTVNTEAFF